The present entry profiles one TCR beta chain with its context. Antigen specificity is unknown. The CDR3 totals 14 residues. Trimming took off 3 bases at V and 2 bases at J, with 14 bases between the two ends. Germline V gives CDR1 DFQATT, CDR2 SNEGSKA (reference sequence). The sample originates from a study of response to subunit inactivated influenza vaccine. Overall study results and limits: Each seasonal flu vaccination may recruit only limited new T cells, authors suggested.

Each CDR3 protein is one row after TCRdb ran MiXCR on the RT-PCR reads. This repertoire shows hundreds of thousands of distinct CDR3 sequences, 10% to 15% found once; its top ten account for 9.5% to 13%. The source was PBMCs from blood, collected on the day of vaccination. The chain uses TRBV20-1 and TRBJ2-7; TRBD2 is a possible D gene (5 bases). The receptor was isolated from a man in his fifties who received an inactivated influenza vaccine. CDR3 loop: CSARTGVHPYEQYF. The CDR3 DNA reads as TGCAGTGCTAGGACCGGGGTCCACCCCTACGAGCAGTACTTC.